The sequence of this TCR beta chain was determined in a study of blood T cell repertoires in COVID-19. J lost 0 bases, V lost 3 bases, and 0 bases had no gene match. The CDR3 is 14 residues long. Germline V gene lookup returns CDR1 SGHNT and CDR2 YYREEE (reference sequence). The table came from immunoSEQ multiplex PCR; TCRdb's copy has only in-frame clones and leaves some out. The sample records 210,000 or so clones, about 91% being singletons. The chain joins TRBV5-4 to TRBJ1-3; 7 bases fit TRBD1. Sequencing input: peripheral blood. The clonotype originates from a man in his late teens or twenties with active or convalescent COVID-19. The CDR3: CASSWDSSGNTIYF. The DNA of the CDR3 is TGTGCCAGCAGCTGGGACAGCTCTGGAAACACCATATATTTT. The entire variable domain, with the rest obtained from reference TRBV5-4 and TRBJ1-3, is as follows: ETGVTQSPTHLIKTRGQQVTLRCSSQSGHNTVSWYQQALGQGPQFIFQYYREEENGRGNFPPRFSGLQFPNYSSELNVNALELDDSALYLCASSWDSSGNTIYFGEGSWLTVV.